This is a list of T cell receptor beta chains from one sample in a study of T cell repertoires in cytomegalovirus infection. TCRdb re-derived calls from the reads in MiXCR, one entry per CDR3 protein. The sample lists under 300,000 distinct CDR3 sequences, 15% to 20% occurring once. Sequencing input: CD8+ T cells from PBMCs. Receptors originate from a human donor in good health (CMV status not recorded). Some clones in this sample may be carry-over from other donors' samples. CDR3s include the opening cysteine and the closing phenylalanine or tryptophan. The order of the fields is V gene, J gene, D gene, clone size, CDR3 protein, CDR3 DNA. D genes are given only for firm matches. Size is omitted from some rows. Given values are once, few, many or a class for expanded clones.

TRBV7-9	TRBJ1-5	.	.	CASSYGRVPTHF	TGTGCCAGCAGCTATGGCCGGGTGCCAACGCATTTT
TRBV19	TRBJ2-7	.	few	CASSIQQTYEQYF	TGTGCCAGTAGTATACAACAGACCTACGAGCAGTACTTC
TRBV5-6	TRBJ2-4	TRBD1	many	CASSSIDRVAKNIQYF	TGTGCCAGCAGCTCGATCGACAGGGTGGCCAAAAACATTCAGTACTTC
TRBV5-1	TRBJ1-6	TRBD1	many	CASSSAGGYSPLHF	TGCGCCAGCAGCTCAGCAGGGGGCTATTCACCCCTCCACTTT
TRBV6-1	TRBJ1-2	TRBD1	many	CASKGGTAFDGYTF	TGTGCCAGCAAGGGGGGGACAGCGTTTGATGGCTACACCTTC
TRBV7-9	TRBJ1-1	TRBD1	few	CASSFLSGGPEAFF	TGTGCCAGCAGCTTCTTATCAGGGGGCCCTGAAGCTTTCTTT
TRBV7-2	TRBJ1-5	.	many	CASSLGPDRPQHF	TGTGCCAGCAGCTTGGGGCCCGATCGGCCCCAGCATTTT
TRBV7-8	TRBJ2-6	TRBD1	many	CASSLPQGAGANVLTF	TGTGCCAGCAGCTTGCCCCAGGGGGCTGGGGCCAACGTCCTGACTTTC
TRBV6-2/TRBV6-3	TRBJ2-1	.	many	CASSSDWGSVDSYNEQFF	TGTGCCAGCAGTTCTGATTGGGGTTCAGTCGACTCCTACAATGAGCAGTTCTTC
TRBV6-8	TRBJ1-1	TRBD1	.	CASRLVGRGDRGKAFF	TGTGCCAGCAGACTTGTAGGGAGGGGAGACAGGGGTAAAGCTTTCTTT
TRBV6-1	TRBJ2-6	.	.	CASSPWSGANVLTF	TGTGCCAGCAGCCCGTGGTCTGGGGCCAACGTCCTGACTTTC
TRBV28	TRBJ2-6	.	few	CASSLDGSGANVLTF	TGTGCCAGCAGTTTAGATGGGAGTGGGGCCAACGTCCTGACTTTC
TRBV2	TRBJ2-1	.	.	CARKVPTYNEQFF	TGTGCCAGGAAGGTACCTACCTACAATGAGCAGTTCTTC
TRBV20-1	TRBJ1-2	.	.	CSARDLRHPYGYTF	TGCAGTGCTAGAGATCTCCGGCACCCATATGGCTACACCTTC
TRBV7-9	TRBJ1-2	.	.	CASSFGRGRSTNYGYTF	TGTGCCAGCAGCTTCGGTAGGGGGAGATCTACTAACTATGGCTACACCTTC
TRBV29-1	TRBJ2-3	.	.	CSVSGASSTDTQYF	TGCAGCGTTTCCGGGGCCTCTAGCACAGATACGCAGTATTTT
TRBV10-3	TRBJ1-1	.	.	CAISESGKTDLNTEAFF	TGTGCCATCAGTGAGTCGGGAAAGACAGACCTGAACACTGAAGCTTTCTTT
TRBV6-2/TRBV6-3	TRBJ2-3	TRBD2	.	CASSYSSKRGGGDTRYF	TGTGCCAGCAGTTACTCGAGCAAGCGGGGGGGCGGGGATACGCGGTATTTT
TRBV7-2	TRBJ2-1	.	many	CASSPRGYNEQFF	TGTGCCAGCAGCCCCAGGGGCTACAATGAGCAGTTCTTC
TRBV10-3	TRBJ2-7	TRBD1	few	CAISDRDRGSEQYF	TGTGCCATCAGTGACCGGGACAGGGGGAGCGAGCAGTACTTC
TRBV7-2	TRBJ1-1	.	many	CASSLFRVSVEAFF	TGTGCCAGCAGCTTATTCAGGGTTTCGGTTGAAGCTTTCTTT
TRBV5-5	TRBJ2-4	.	.	CASSPDVGDIQYF	TGTGCCAGCAGCCCGGACGTGGGGGACATTCAGTACTTC
TRBV6-2/TRBV6-3	TRBJ2-7	.	.	CASSYSRFREQYF	TGTGCCAGCAGTTACTCGAGGTTTCGGGAGCAGTACTTC
TRBV7-9	TRBJ1-2	.	few	CASSLGFEAELNYGYTF	TGTGCCAGCAGCTTAGGGTTCGAGGCGGAGTTGAACTATGGCTACACCTTC
TRBV2	TRBJ1-2	TRBD1	many	CASSGTERYGYTF	TGTGCCAGCAGCGGGACAGAGAGATATGGCTACACCTTC
TRBV29-1	TRBJ1-3	TRBD1	.	CSVAGTGDGNTIYF	TGCAGCGTTGCCGGGACAGGGGATGGAAACACCATATATTTT
TRBV12-3/TRBV12-4	TRBJ1-5	.	many	CASSLGQYSNQPQHF	TGTGCCAGCAGTTTAGGGCAGTATAGCAATCAGCCCCAGCATTTT
TRBV28	TRBJ2-3	TRBD1	.	CASSPGTGPSTDTQYF	TGTGCCAGCAGCCCTGGGACAGGCCCTAGCACAGATACGCAGTATTTT
TRBV12-3/TRBV12-4	TRBJ1-1	TRBD1	many	CASSDRVATEAFF	TGTGCCAGCAGCGACAGGGTAGCCACTGAAGCTTTCTTT
TRBV7-6	TRBJ2-7	.	many	CASSLGGFLGYEQYF	TGTGCCAGCAGCTTAGGCGGCTTTCTGGGCTACGAGCAGTACTTC
TRBV9	TRBJ2-3	TRBD1	.	CASSVDRGQGDTQYF	TGTGCCAGCAGCGTAGACAGGGGGCAGGGAGATACGCAGTATTTT
TRBV7-2	TRBJ1-3	TRBD1	.	CASSLGQGRVSGNTIYF	TGTGCCAGCAGCTTAGGACAGGGTCGCGTCTCTGGAAACACCATATATTTT
TRBV7-2	TRBJ1-1	.	many	CASSPDYYANTEAFF	TGTGCCAGCAGCCCTGATTACTACGCCAACACTGAAGCTTTCTTT
TRBV7-2	TRBJ2-5	TRBD1	many	CASSHGTGEETQYF	TGTGCCAGCAGCCACGGCACAGGGGAAGAGACCCAGTACTTC
TRBV5-1	TRBJ2-7	.	.	CASSLREGEAENEQYF	TGCGCCAGCAGCTTGAGAGAGGGTGAAGCGGAGAACGAGCAGTACTTC
TRBV19	TRBJ2-7	.	few	CASSILMGIDEQYF	TGTGCCAGTAGTATCCTTATGGGGATCGACGAGCAGTACTTC
TRBV27	TRBJ2-2	TRBD1	.	CASSSRDRATGELFF	TGTGCCAGCAGTTCTAGGGACAGGGCGACCGGGGAGCTGTTTTTT
TRBV6-2/TRBV6-3	TRBJ2-7	.	few	CASSYSLGVGEQYF	TGTGCCAGCAGTTACTCTCTAGGAGTCGGCGAGCAGTACTTC
TRBV7-9	TRBJ1-4	.	.	CASSLVRGLDEKLFF	TGTGCCAGCAGCTTAGTCCGGGGTCTTGATGAAAAACTGTTTTTT
TRBV29-1	TRBJ1-1	TRBD1	.	CTRDRVYTEAFF	TGCACCAGAGACAGGGTGTACACTGAAGCTTTCTTT
TRBV2	TRBJ2-7	.	many	CASSELSTPDYEQYF	TGTGCCAGCAGTGAACTTAGCACGCCCGACTACGAGCAGTACTTC
TRBV3-1	TRBJ1-1	TRBD1	few	CASSQDWTGFDTEAFF	TGTGCCAGCAGCCAAGATTGGACAGGGTTTGACACTGAAGCTTTCTTT
TRBV20-1	TRBJ2-7	TRBD1	.	CSARDLGQGVALHEQYF	TGCAGTGCTAGAGATCTGGGACAGGGGGTGGCCCTACACGAGCAGTACTTC
TRBV2	TRBJ1-3	TRBD1	many	CASRIGTGGFPHSGNTIYF	TGTGCCAGCAGGATCGGGACAGGGGGCTTTCCCCACTCTGGAAACACCATATATTTT
TRBV28	TRBJ1-3	.	.	CASSFRGAEGNTIYF	TGTGCCAGCAGTTTCCGGGGCGCAGAAGGAAACACCATATATTTT
TRBV7-6	TRBJ1-1	TRBD1	many	CASSLGQGDTEAFF	TGTGCCAGCAGCTTAGGACAGGGTGATACTGAAGCTTTCTTT
TRBV7-8	TRBJ2-3	TRBD1	many	CASGTGGEFDTQYF	TGTGCCAGCGGGACAGGGGGCGAGTTTGATACGCAGTATTTT
TRBV6-5	TRBJ2-7	.	many	CASSYSTRVYEQYF	TGTGCCAGCAGTTACTCGACCAGGGTCTACGAGCAGTACTTC
TRBV11-2	TRBJ2-7	TRBD2	.	CASSLGGGTPYEQYF	TGTGCCAGCAGCTTGGGCGGGGGGACACCCTACGAGCAGTACTTC
TRBV2	TRBJ2-5	.	.	CASSASGGDQETQYF	TGTGCCAGCAGCGCCTCGGGGGGCGACCAAGAAACCCAGTACTTC
TRBV12-3/TRBV12-4	TRBJ2-7	.	few	CASSLGGRAYEQYF	TGTGCCAGCAGTTTAGGGGGACGAGCCTACGAGCAGTACTTC
TRBV2	TRBJ2-5	.	few	CASTPLLGGAGETQYF	TGTGCCAGCACCCCGCTCCTAGGGGGGGCAGGAGAGACCCAGTACTTC
TRBV27	TRBJ1-1	.	.	CASKRGTNTEAFF	TGTGCCAGCAAGAGGGGGACCAACACTGAAGCTTTCTTT
TRBV7-9	TRBJ2-7	.	few	CASSLPGSRDYEQYF	TGTGCCAGCAGCTTACCCGGCAGTCGCGACTACGAGCAGTACTTC
TRBV11-2	TRBJ2-1	.	many	CASSLGSSLLTEYNEQFF	TGTGCCAGCAGCTTAGGCTCATCACTCCTCACTGAATACAATGAGCAGTTCTTC
TRBV12-3/TRBV12-4	TRBJ1-4	.	.	CASTIRGNEKLFF	TGTGCCAGCACTATTCGGGGAAATGAAAAACTGTTTTTT
TRBV7-3	TRBJ2-5	TRBD1	once	CASSSRDRGIVQETQYF	TGTGCCAGCAGCTCAAGAGACAGGGGCATTGTCCAAGAGACCCAGTACTTC
TRBV20-1	TRBJ1-5	.	many	CSARETGALSNQPQHF	TGCAGTGCTAGAGAAACCGGGGCGCTTAGCAATCAGCCCCAGCATTTT
TRBV27	TRBJ2-3	TRBD1	.	CASKSRGRVTDTQYF	TGTGCCAGCAAATCAAGGGGGCGAGTCACAGATACGCAGTATTTT